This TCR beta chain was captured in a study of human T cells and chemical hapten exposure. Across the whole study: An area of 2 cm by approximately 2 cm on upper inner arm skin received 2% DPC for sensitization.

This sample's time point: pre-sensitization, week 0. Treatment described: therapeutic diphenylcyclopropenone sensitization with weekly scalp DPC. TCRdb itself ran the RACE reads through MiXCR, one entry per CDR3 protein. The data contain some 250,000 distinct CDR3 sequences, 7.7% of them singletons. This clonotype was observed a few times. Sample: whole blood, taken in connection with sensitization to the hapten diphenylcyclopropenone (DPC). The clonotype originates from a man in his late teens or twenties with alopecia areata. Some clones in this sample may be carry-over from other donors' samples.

The CDR3 loop is CSARLGVWTGYTF. The CDR3 DNA is TGCAGTGCTAGACTCGGGGTTTGGACTGGCTACACCTTC. This chain links TRBV20-1 with TRBJ1-2; D unresolved. CDR3 length equals 13 residues. The germline V and J ends were trimmed by 2 bases and 7 bases, with 14 bases remaining between them. Germline-derived CDR1 and CDR2 are DFQATT and SNEGSKA (reference sequence).